Listed below are T cell receptor beta chains from one sample, sequenced in a study of blood T cell repertoires in COVID-19. Profiling relied on immunoSEQ multiplex PCR, and the TCRdb table lists in-frame clones only, not all of them. The sample yields about 250,000 clones, 70% to 90% seen once. The sequencing sample was made of peripheral blood. These receptors were obtained from a woman aged 25 to 39 with COVID-19, enrolled during active disease. CDR3s include the opening cysteine and the closing phenylalanine or tryptophan. D genes are given only for firm matches. Rows give clone size only sometimes, using once, few, many, or a class for an expanded clone.

j_call d_call v_call clone_size cdr3_aa cdr3_nt
TRBJ1-4 . TRBV4-3 . CASSQDLWESEKLFF TGCGCCAGCAGCCAAGATCTCTGGGAGTCTGAAAAACTGTTTTTT
TRBJ1-5 . TRBV9 . CASSEGGNQPQHF TGTGCCAGCAGCGAGGGGGGGAATCAGCCCCAGCATTTT
TRBJ1-1 . TRBV7-2 . CASSLGGIMNTEAFF TGTGCCAGCAGCTTGGGGGGGATCATGAACACTGAAGCTTTCTTT
TRBJ1-4 . TRBV7-8 . CASSSGRGKLFF TGTGCCAGCAGCTCAGGCCGGGGAAAACTGTTTTTT
TRBJ2-1 . TRBV3-1/TRBV3-2 . CASSHKGSDNEQFF TGTGCCAGCAGCCACAAGGGGTCAGACAATGAGCAGTTCTTC
TRBJ1-4 TRBD1 TRBV28 . CASSPFIQGDEEKLFF TGTGCCAGCAGTCCCTTCATCCAGGGGGATGAAGAAAAACTGTTTTTT
TRBJ1-1 TRBD1 TRBV7-9 . CASSEGTALNTEAFF TGTGCCAGCAGCGAGGGGACAGCACTGAACACTGAAGCTTTCTTT
TRBJ2-3 TRBD2 TRBV4-3 . CASSQEGPFGLAGADTQYF TGCGCCAGCAGCCAAGAGGGACCATTTGGGCTAGCGGGGGCAGATACGCAGTATTTT
TRBJ1-1 . TRBV11-2 . CASSPGGNTEAFF TGTGCCAGCAGCCCGGGGGGGAACACTGAAGCTTTCTTT
TRBJ2-5 . TRBV11-3 . CASSRRAVQETQYF TGTGCCAGCAGCCGCCGAGCGGTCCAAGAGACCCAGTACTTC
TRBJ1-3 TRBD1 TRBV6-5 . CASRTTGAGNTIYF TGTGCCAGCAGAACGACAGGGGCTGGAAACACCATATATTTT
TRBJ2-3 . TRBV9 . CASSEKRIADTQYF TGTGCCAGCAGCGAAAAGCGTATTGCAGATACGCAGTATTTT
TRBJ2-1 TRBD2 TRBV2 . CAPFPGLVGNEQFF TGTGCCCCATTCCCCGGACTAGTGGGTAATGAGCAGTTCTTC
TRBJ2-6 . TRBV5-1 . CASSSRQSGANVLTF TGCGCCAGCAGCTCCCGACAGTCAGGGGCCAACGTCCTGACTTTC
TRBJ1-4 . TRBV4-2 . CASSHLQGVGVGKEKLFF TGTGCCAGCAGCCATCTACAGGGTGTAGGGGTTGGGAAAGAAAAACTGTTTTTT
TRBJ1-3 . TRBV9 . CASSEGGFAGNTIYF TGTGCCAGCAGCGAAGGGGGTTTCGCTGGAAACACCATATATTTT
TRBJ2-3 . TRBV5-4 . CASSLELETDTQYF TGTGCCAGCAGCCTGGAGCTAGAAACAGATACGCAGTATTTT
TRBJ2-3 . TRBV5-1 once CASTPPRIDTQYF TGCGCCAGCACCCCGCCGCGAATAGATACGCAGTATTTT
TRBJ2-7 TRBD1 TRBV6-5 . CASTQLGQGSYEQYF TGTGCCAGCACCCAGCTGGGACAGGGGTCCTACGAGCAGTACTTC